A single T cell receptor beta chain is shown here with its context. This entry comes from a study of cytomegalovirus exposure and HLA in healthy donors. The CDR3 totals 13 residues. Germline V lookup: CDR1 LNHDA, CDR2 SQIVND (reference sequence). The V end was cut by 3 bases, the J end by 3 bases, with 8 bases between. Primers included in the PCR were 60 Vbeta and 13 Jbeta primers. Clones were read by immunoSEQ multiplex PCR, and TCRdb kept only the in-frame ones, dropping some. Among 100,000 to 150,000 clones listed, approximately 70% were seen once. Sequenced input: PBMCs. The receptor comes from a man in his sixties in good health and CMV-seropositive. This chain connects TRBV19 to TRBJ1-2, with D unclear. CDR3 loop: CASSMGGDYGYTF. In DNA form, the CDR3 reads TGTGCCAGTAGTATGGGAGGAGACTATGGCTACACCTTC.